This T cell receptor (beta chain) appears in the sequencing data of a study of blood T cell repertoires in COVID-19. Study context: The cDNA or gDNA used as material had been derived from T cells, B-cell-depleted T cells, or PBMCs.

Study processing details: For nucleated cells, counts were estimated from reference gene primer amplification. Here immunoSEQ multiplex PCR was the method, and the copy in TCRdb shows in-frame clones only, minus some. The DNA gave D and trimming, while V, J and clone size come from that table. The repertoire holds over 40,000 clones, with around 92% as singletons. The source is a human donor in a cohort sampled during active COVID-19. The sample taken for sequencing was peripheral blood.

The CDR3: CASSETVTEAFF. The CDR3 DNA reads as TGCGCCAGCAGTGAGACAGTGACTGAAGCTTTCTTT. This sequence joins TRBV10-2 and TRBJ1-1; D not certain. Germline V gives CDR1 WSHSY, CDR2 SAAADI. This CDR3 has 12 amino acids. The ends were cut back, 2 bases at V and 5 bases at J, with 6 bases in the middle.